The present TCR beta chain was sequenced within a study of blood T cell repertoires in COVID-19. J gave up 5 bases and V 4 bases, and 4 bases lay outside the gene matches. The CDR3 length is 14 residues. Germline loops: CDR1 MGHDK, CDR2 SYGVNS. Sequenced by immunoSEQ multiplex PCR; TCRdb stores in-frame clones only, minus some. The sample yields roughly 90,000 clones, 90% seen once. Sequenced input: peripheral blood. V and J are TRBV25-1 and TRBJ2-2, with 7 bases matching TRBD2. The receptor was isolated from a human donor with active COVID-19. The donor label of this sample is uncertain. The CDR3 here is CASSAGGGTGELFF. The CDR3 DNA sequence: TGTGCCAGCAGTGCCGGGGGAGGGACCGGGGAGCTGTTTTTT.